A single sample gave rise to the 14 T cell receptor beta chains below, sequenced in a study of T-cell reconstitution after alpha-beta-depleted transplantation in children. It was with unique molecular identifiers that the TCRbeta library was prepared. From the PCR reads, TCRdb called clonotypes with MiXCR, one entry per CDR3 protein. This repertoire shows fewer than 450,000 distinct CDR3 sequences, 15% to 20% found once; its top ten account for roughly 40%. Sequencing was performed on PBMCs, mostly from graft donor cells, taken 360 days after TCRalphabeta/CD19-depleted stem cell transplant. The source of these receptors is a male patient between 2 and 10 years old who had a stem cell transplant for acute lymphoblastic leukemia, so the T cells may come from the graft donor.

This clonotype was counted at least ten times. The rearrangement joins TRBV12-3 or TRBV12-4 to TRBJ2-1; 11 bases map to TRBD1. V gave up 6 bases and J gave up 6 bases; unmatched junction bases: 7. The CDR3 has 15 residues. The CDR3 DNA sequence: TGTGCCAGCAGGCCCCGGGACAGGGGGTCCAATGAGCAGTTCTTC. Its protein product is CASRPRDRGSNEQFF.

This clonotype came up a few times. The chain is built from TRBV28 and TRBJ1-6; no reliable D call. The germline V gene encodes CDR1 MDHEN and CDR2 SYDVKM. V was pared by 5 bases and J by 3 bases, with 14 bases between. The CDR3 runs 16 residues. The CDR3 here is CASSNSPEYYNSPLHF. The DNA for the CDR3 is TGTGCCAGCAGTAATTCTCCGGAGTACTATAATTCACCCCTCCACTTT.

This clonotype has at least ten counts. The chain has TRBV4-3 and TRBJ2-2; possible D gene TRBD2, 5 bases. Germline CDR1 reads LGHNA; CDR2 reads YSLEER. This CDR3 is 17 amino acids long. V was cut by 0 bases and J by 2 bases, with 13 bases left in between. The CDR3 DNA follows: TGCGCCAGCAGCCAAGAGTTATCGGGGATCAACACCGGGGAGCTGTTTTTT. Amino acid sequence: CASSQELSGINTGELFF.

The rearrangement uses TRBV4-3 and TRBJ2-1; D remains ambiguous. Trimming cost V 5 bases and J 0 bases, with 14 bases left between them. The CDR3 sequence is 16 residues long. Germline V gene lookup returns CDR1 LGHNA and CDR2 YSLEER. CDR3 sequence reads: CASSGDSYNSYNEQFF. The CDR3 DNA reads as TGCGCCAGCAGCGGTGACTCCTACAACTCCTACAATGAGCAGTTCTTC.

This clonotype was counted at least ten times. The rearrangement joins TRBV6-2 or TRBV6-3 to TRBJ2-7; D may be TRBD1 (6 bases). The CDR3 spans 17 residues. Trimming cost V 2 bases and J 0 bases, with 17 bases left between them. CDR1 MNHEY and CDR2 SVGEGT come from the germline V gene. DNA of the CDR3: TGTGCCAGCAGTTACGGCGGACAGCTACTCCTCTCCTACGAGCAGTACTTC. Protein sequence: CASSYGGQLLLSYEQYF.

There are many counts of this clonotype. This rearrangement joins TRBV28 to TRBJ2-7; no definite D call. CDR1 MDHEN and CDR2 SYDVKM come from the germline V gene. V was cut by 5 bases and J by 3 bases, with 11 bases left in between. The CDR3 is made up of 13 amino acids. CDR3 nucleotides: TGTGCCAGCAGTCCCCCTAGAGGCTACGAGCAGTACTTC. It codes for CASSPPRGYEQYF. The complete variable domain, with remaining parts taken from reference TRBV28 and TRBJ2-7, reads DVKVTQSSRYLVKRTGEKVFLECVQDMDHENMFWYRQDPGLGLRLIYFSYDVKMKEKGDIPEGYSVSREKKERFSLILESASTNQTSMYLCASSPPRGYEQYFGPGTRLTVT.

The chain employs TRBV2 and TRBJ2-5; 11 bases line up with TRBD2. CDR1 and CDR2 (germline): SNHLY, FYNNEI. After removal of 4 bases from V and 5 bases from J, the junction contained 9 bases not matched to a gene. CDR3 length: 16 amino acids. The CDR3 region is CASSAIAGGPGETQYF. DNA for the CDR3: TGTGCCAGCAGTGCTATAGCGGGAGGGCCTGGGGAGACCCAGTACTTC. Full variable domain (rest looked up from reference TRBV2 and TRBJ2-5): EPEVTQTPSHQVTQMGQEVILRCVPISNHLYFYWYRQILGQKVEFLVSFYNNEISEKSEIFDDQFSVERPDGSNFTLKIRSTKLEDSAMYFCASSAIAGGPGETQYFGPGTRLLVL.

This clonotype was found many times. The chain links TRBV20-1 to TRBJ2-1, with D perhaps given as TRBD1 or TRBD2 (5 bases each). Germline CDR1 reads DFQATT; CDR2 reads SNEGSKA (reference sequence). The CDR3 is 14 residues long. Trimming took 6 bases from V and 0 from J, leaving 12 bases between them. CDR3 in amino acids: CSAGTSSSYNEQFF. The DNA for the CDR3 is TGCAGTGCGGGGACGTCGAGCTCCTACAATGAGCAGTTCTTC.

This clonotype was detected ten times or more. The chain has TRBV12-3 or TRBV12-4 and TRBJ2-1; D call uncertain. The CDR3 extends over 13 amino acids. Trimming shortened V by 6 bases and J by 0 bases, and 6 bases separated the two germline ends. CDR3 nucleotides: TGTGCCAGCAGCTCCGTCTCCTACAATGAGCAGTTCTTC. Protein sequence: CASSSVSYNEQFF.

This clonotype was seen only a few times. This chain connects TRBV10-3 to TRBJ2-7; possible D gene TRBD2, 6 bases. CDR1 ENHRY and CDR2 SYGVKD come from the germline V gene. The germline V and J ends were trimmed by 6 bases and 2 bases, with 17 bases remaining between them. This CDR3 has 15 residues. CDR3 in DNA: TGTGCCATCAGGTCTAGCGCCCTTAGGACCTACGAGCAGTACTTC. Protein sequence: CAIRSSALRTYEQYF.

This clonotype has a handful of counts. V gene TRBV7-6 combines with J gene TRBJ1-1; D unclear. The V gene lost 5 bases and the J gene lost 1 base, with 8 bases spanning the gap. Germline V gene sequence: CDR1 SGHVS, CDR2 FNYEAQ. The CDR3 runs to 13 residues. The CDR3 here is CASSSGENTEAFF. The CDR3 DNA reads TGTGCCAGCAGCAGCGGGGAGAACACTGAAGCTTTCTTT.

The chain links TRBV3-1 to TRBJ2-3, with no clear D. V was shortened by 5 bases and J by 2 bases, with 14 bases between the two germline ends. Germline values: CDR1 LGHDT, CDR2 YNNKEL (reference sequence). The CDR3 contains 15 residues. The CDR3, as DNA: TGTGCCAGCAGCAAGCCGGTACTATTCACAGATACGCAGTATTTT. As protein: CASSKPVLFTDTQYF.

This clonotype was counted a few times. J is TRBJ2-7 and V is TRBV4-2; possibly TRBD1 for D (6 bases). Germline lookup yields CDR1 LGHNA and CDR2 YNFKEQ. This CDR3 spans 17 amino acids. Trimming cost V 3 bases and J 3 bases, with 21 bases left between them. The CDR3 nucleotides are TGTGCCAGCAGCCAGGACTCTCCGGACAGTGGACACTACGAGCAGTACTTC. This codes for CASSQDSPDSGHYEQYF.

The chain recombines TRBV7-8 with TRBJ2-1; unclear D gene. V lost 2 bases and J 8 bases, leaving 7 bases between the germline ends. This CDR3 contains 12 residues. In germline, CDR1 is SGHVS, CDR2 FQNEAQ. CDR3 sequence (DNA): TGTGCCAGCAGCTTAATCTATCATGAGCAGTTCTTC. Translation: CASSLIYHEQFF.